This entry is about one T cell receptor beta chain. Antigen unknown. The sample originates from a study of OX40 agonist ivuxolimab in advanced cancers. Background on the study: Dose-escalation patients had hepatocellular carcinoma, melanoma, renal cell or head and neck cancer. Prior checkpoint blockade (anti-PD-1, anti-PD-L1 or anti-CTLA-4) was permitted; 35% to 50% had it. General study points: Average numbers of expanded clones were greater in CD8+ T cells than in CD4+. CD4+ and CD8+ blood T cells expanded clonally by week 6 at 0.1 to 3.0 mg/kg.

Per the germline V gene, CDR1 is MNHEY and CDR2 is SMNVEV (reference sequence). The CDR3 totals 11 residues. Trimming removed 3 bases at V and 5 bases at J, with 4 bases between. Clones were read by immunoSEQ multiplex PCR, and TCRdb kept only the in-frame ones, dropping some. Of around 58,000 clones listed, 94% are singletons. The chain has TRBV27 and TRBJ1-1; D gene ambiguous. The sample here was CD4+ or CD8+ T cells sorted from blood, taken in a trial of the OX40 agonist ivuxolimab. The source of this sequence is an adult with an advanced solid tumor such as melanoma, head and neck, liver or kidney cancer. The CDR3 loop reads CASSLGTEAFF. The CDR3 DNA is TGTGCCAGCAGTTTGGGAACTGAAGCTTTCTTT.